This T cell receptor beta chain was recorded in a study of blood T cell repertoires in COVID-19 (dated by TCRdb to 2020 to 2021). At the level of the whole study: Collaborator samples came from the United States, Italy and Spain and covered acute and convalescent phases of COVID-19. The prospective study material was composed of cDNA or gDNA derived from T cells, B-cell-depleted T cells, or PBMCs. Deeply sampled blood TCRbeta repertoires from subjects exposed to, actively infected with, or recovered from COVID-19 were included in the dataset. The repertoires were made available in a free public database intended to serve as a resource for research on the immune response to SARS-CoV-2. Samples came from the ongoing ImmuneRACE study (first 160 participants) plus 1,254 subjects from 6 global collaborators. A de-identified subject ID, COVID-19 status, age in years and sex were almost always included in the sample metadata. Where HLA class I and class II types were available, the types were taken from metadata supplied by the sample provider, not from assay-based typing.

One collaborating source in Seattle enrolled patients during active infection and followed them longitudinally through the course of disease. The collaborating institutions used their own protocols to collect whole blood in K2EDTA tubes. Collaborator samples were shipped for TCRbeta analysis as frozen whole blood, isolated PBMCs, or DNA extracted from either sample type. With regard to this clone: This clone's antigen is unknown. Per-base qualities were not stored, and no clone one base away is much larger.

What the authors observed across the whole study: How much clinical and demographic metadata was included differed by source and by participant, and the metadata was provided uncurated.

TCRbeta CDR3 regions were amplified from genomic DNA using the immunoSEQ Assay, a bias-controlled multiplex PCR. The published analysis was carried out like this. The number of nucleated cells in each sample was estimated by amplification of reference gene primers within the assay. Sequence reads were collapsed and filtered to measure the absolute abundance of every unique TCRbeta CDR3 rearrangement. For each sample, productive Simpson clonality was calculated by taking the square root of Simpson's diversity index across productive rearrangements. Imported from immuneACCESS, the table was reduced by TCRdb to in-frame sequences with V and J called. These copies leave out some clones; in studies compared against another copy, an unresolved V gene accounts for under half, and the cause of the remainder is not known. V and J calls plus clone size are reproduced from that table; the DNA served to infer D and trimming. For this sample there are under 200,000 clones; approximately 87% appear just once. The top ten constitute 10% of the sample.

Including the terminal cysteine and phenylalanine, the CDR3 comprises 16 residues. Just the 48-base CDR3 DNA is kept, in frame starting at base 1. The clonotype comes from a woman in her sixties or seventies with COVID-19, enrolled during active disease. The specimen sequenced was peripheral blood. The V and J segments used are TRBV21-1 and TRBJ2-7; the D segment call TRBD1 is taken from the table without a DNA check. TRBV21-1 is deemed a pseudogene. The DNA sequence is TGTGCCAGCAGCAAGATAGGACAGGGGAGGATGTACGAGCAGTACTTC. The encoded protein is CASSKIGQGRMYEQYF.